This T cell receptor beta chain was identified during a study of blood T cell repertoires in COVID-19. Profiling relied on immunoSEQ multiplex PCR, and the TCRdb table lists in-frame clones only, not all of them. The sample lists 300,000 to 450,000 clones; around 90% were seen once. The origin of this receptor is a human donor in a cohort sampled during active COVID-19. Sequencing was carried out using peripheral blood.

The CDR3 DNA follows: TGTGCCAGCAGTGAAATCAGGGATACGCAGTATTTT. It is translated as CASSEIRDTQYF. This chain links TRBV2 with TRBJ2-3, with D unresolved. The germline gives CDR1 SNHLY, CDR2 FYNNEI. With 2 bases removed from V and 6 bases from J, the gap between germline ends came to 6 bases. The CDR3 runs 12 residues.